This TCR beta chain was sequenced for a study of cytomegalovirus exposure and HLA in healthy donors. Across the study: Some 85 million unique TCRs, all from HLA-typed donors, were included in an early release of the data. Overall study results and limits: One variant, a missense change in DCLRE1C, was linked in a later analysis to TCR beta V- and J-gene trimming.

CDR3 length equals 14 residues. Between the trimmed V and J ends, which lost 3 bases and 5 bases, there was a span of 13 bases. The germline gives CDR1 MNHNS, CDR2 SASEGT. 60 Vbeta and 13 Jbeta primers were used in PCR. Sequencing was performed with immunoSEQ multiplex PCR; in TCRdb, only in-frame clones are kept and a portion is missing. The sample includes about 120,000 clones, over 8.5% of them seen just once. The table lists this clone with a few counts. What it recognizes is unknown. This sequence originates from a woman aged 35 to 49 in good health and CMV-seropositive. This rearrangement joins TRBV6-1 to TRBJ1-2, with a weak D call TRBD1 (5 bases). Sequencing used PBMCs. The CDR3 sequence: CASSDPFGGYGYTF. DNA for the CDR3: TGTGCCAGCAGTGACCCTTTCGGGGGGTATGGCTACACCTTC.